The 10 T cell receptor beta chains in this list originate from one sample, sequenced in a study of T-cell reconstitution after alpha-beta-depleted transplantation in children. A TCRbeta library incorporating unique molecular identifiers was prepared. In TCRdb, the PCR reads were re-called with MiXCR into one record per CDR3 protein. The table lists 200,000 to 250,000 distinct CDR3 sequences, approximately 8.9% of them singletons. Sequenced here: PBMCs, mostly from graft donor cells, sampled 180 days after TCRalphabeta/CD19-depleted stem cell transplant. These receptors all stem from a male patient under 18 who had a stem cell transplant for acute lymphoblastic leukemia, so the T cells may come from the graft donor.

Notes on this clonotype: A much larger clone is a single base away; this may be a read error. The chain employs TRBV27 and TRBJ2-1; D is perhaps TRBD2 (6 bases). The germline V gene has CDR1 MNHEY and CDR2 SMNVEV (reference sequence). Trimming removed 6 bases from V and 4 bases from J, with 25 bases in between. This CDR3 has 18 amino acids. DNA of the CDR3: TGTGCCAGCAGCTATGGCATAGGGGAGACTAGAGGATACAATGAGCAGTTCTTC. It specifies CASSYGIGETRGYNEQFF.

Concerning this clonotype: With a much larger clone just one base away, this may be a read error. CDR3 sequence reads: CASTGGGLYNEQLF. The CDR3 DNA reads TGTGCCAGCACTGGCGGGGGGCTATACAATGAGCAGCTCTTC. The genes are TRBV12-3 or TRBV12-4 and TRBJ2-1; 8 bases are a match to TRBD2. The CDR3 totals 14 residues.

This clonotype was seen repeatedly, ten times or more. A junction boundary mismatches the germline segment, possibly from a read error. The rearrangement joins TRBV7-7 to TRBJ2-7, with 14 positions matching TRBD2. CDR1 is SSHAT, CDR2 FNYEAQ, per germline (reference sequence). This CDR3 has 15 amino acids. CDR3 nucleotides: TGTGCTAGCAGCCCAGGGACTAGCGGGAGTCGAGAGCAGTACTTC. The encoded protein is CASSPGTSGSREQYF.

This clonotype was seen repeatedly, ten times or more. This rearrangement joins TRBV7-9 to TRBJ1-1; tentative D call: TRBD1 (6 bases). The CDR3 totals 16 residues. Germline V lookup: CDR1 SEHNR, CDR2 FQNEAQ (reference sequence). Between the trimmed V and J ends, which lost 1 base and 5 bases, there was a span of 17 bases. As DNA, the CDR3 is TGTGCCAGCAGCTTAGACGTTGGGGGCCTCTCTACTGAAGCTTTCTTT. This encodes CASSLDVGGLSTEAFF. Filled out from reference TRBV7-9 and TRBJ1-1, the complete variable domain reads DTGVSQNPRHKITKRGQNVTFRCDPISEHNRLYWYRQTLGQGPEFLTYFQNEAQLEKSRLLSDRFSAERPKGSFSTLEIQRTEQGDSAMYLCASSLDVGGLSTEAFFGQGTRLTVV.

This clonotype was counted at least ten times. The J gene is TRBJ2-3, the V gene TRBV12-3 or TRBV12-4; tentative D call: TRBD2 (5 bases). The length of the CDR3 is 14 residues. Trimming shortened V by 3 bases and J by 2 bases, and 9 bases separated the two germline ends. CDR3 amino acids: CASSFPGVTDTQYF. DNA of the CDR3: TGTGCCAGCAGTTTCCCCGGGGTCACAGATACGCAGTATTTT.

This clonotype was counted ten times or more. This chain links TRBV14 with TRBJ2-3, with 8 nucleotides matching TRBD1. CDR3 length: 13 amino acids. V was pared by 5 bases and J by 5 bases, with 3 bases of the junction left unmatched. Germline CDR1 is SGHDN and CDR2 is FVKESK. The CDR3: CASSLQGGDTQYF. The CDR3 DNA follows: TGTGCCAGCAGCTTACAGGGGGGAGATACGCAGTATTTT.

This clonotype was observed many times. The V call is TRBV5-1, the J call TRBJ2-7; TRBD2 agrees at 15 bases. Germline-derived CDR1 and CDR2 are SGHRS and YFSETQ. The CDR3 is 14 residues long. J gave up 1 base and V 7 bases, and 0 bases lay outside the gene matches. The CDR3 nucleotides read TGCGCCAGCGGACTAGCGGGAGGGTCCTACGAGCAGTACTTC. The encoded protein is CASGLAGGSYEQYF.

This clonotype was observed at least ten times. This chain uses TRBV24-1 with TRBJ2-2, with D perhaps TRBD1 (6 bases). Trimming pared 4 bases from V and 5 bases from J, leaving 10 bases between. Germline CDR1 KGHDR, CDR2 SFDVKD. The CDR3 loop spans 14 amino acids. CDR3 nucleotide sequence: TGTGCCACCAGTGAACAGGGAAGGACCGGGGAGCTGTTTTTT. Residues: CATSEQGRTGELFF.

Notes on this clonotype: A much larger clonotype is one base distant, so this may be a read error. The V and J genes are TRBV6-1 and TRBJ2-7; TRBD2 agrees at 10 bases. The germline CDR1 and CDR2 sequences are MNHNS and SASEGT. This CDR3 is built from 13 residues. The CDR3 protein is CASGLADSYEQSF. The CDR3 DNA reads as TGTGCCAGTGGACTAGCGGACTCCTACGAGCAGTCCTTC.

This clonotype has ten or more counts. This chain joins TRBV9 and TRBJ2-3, with D possibly matching TRBD2 (6 bases). The length of the CDR3 is 14 residues. CDR1 is SGDLS and CDR2 is YYNGEE in the germline V gene. V was pared by 1 base and J by 1 base, with 7 bases between. The CDR3 nucleotides read TGTGCCAGCAGCGTATCGGGAGGCACAGATACGCAGTATTTT. It translates to CASSVSGGTDTQYF.